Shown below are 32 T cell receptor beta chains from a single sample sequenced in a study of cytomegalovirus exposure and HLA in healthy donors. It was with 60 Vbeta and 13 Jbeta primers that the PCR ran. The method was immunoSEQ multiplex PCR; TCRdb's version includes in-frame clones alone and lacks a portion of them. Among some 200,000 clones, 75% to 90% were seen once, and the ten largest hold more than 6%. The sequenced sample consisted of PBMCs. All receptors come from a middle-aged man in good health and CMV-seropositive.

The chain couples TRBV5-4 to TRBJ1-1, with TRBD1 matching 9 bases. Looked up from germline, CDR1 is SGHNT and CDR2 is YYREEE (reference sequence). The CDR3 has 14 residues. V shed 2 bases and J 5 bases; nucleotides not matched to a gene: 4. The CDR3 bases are TGTGCCAGCAGCTTTGACAGGGGGGCGACTGAAGCTTTCTTT. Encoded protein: CASSFDRGATEAFF.

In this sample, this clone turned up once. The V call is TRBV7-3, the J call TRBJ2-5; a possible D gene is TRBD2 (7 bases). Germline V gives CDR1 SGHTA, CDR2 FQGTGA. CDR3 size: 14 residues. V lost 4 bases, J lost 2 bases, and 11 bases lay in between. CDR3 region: CASSYGGPQETQYF. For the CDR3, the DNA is TGTGCCAGCAGCTACGGGGGGCCACAAGAGACCCAGTACTTC.

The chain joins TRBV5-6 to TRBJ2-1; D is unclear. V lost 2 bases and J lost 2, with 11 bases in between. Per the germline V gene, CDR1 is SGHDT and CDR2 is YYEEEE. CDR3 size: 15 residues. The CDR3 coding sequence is TGTGCCAGCAGCTTAACACGTCTGGCCTACAATGAGCAGTTCTTC. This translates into CASSLTRLAYNEQFF.

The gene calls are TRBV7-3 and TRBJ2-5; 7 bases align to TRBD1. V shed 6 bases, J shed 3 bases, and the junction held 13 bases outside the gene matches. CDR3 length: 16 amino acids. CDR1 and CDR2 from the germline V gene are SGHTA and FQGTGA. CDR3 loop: CASSRGWTGTEETQYF. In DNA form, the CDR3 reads TGTGCCAGCAGTCGGGGTTGGACGGGGACAGAAGAGACCCAGTACTTC.

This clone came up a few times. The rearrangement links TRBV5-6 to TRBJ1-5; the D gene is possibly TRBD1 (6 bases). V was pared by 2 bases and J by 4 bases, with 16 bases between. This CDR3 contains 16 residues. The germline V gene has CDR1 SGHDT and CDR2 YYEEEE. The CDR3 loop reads CASSFGTGWGNQPQHF. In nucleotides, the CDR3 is TGTGCCAGCAGCTTCGGCACAGGGTGGGGGAATCAGCCCCAGCATTTT. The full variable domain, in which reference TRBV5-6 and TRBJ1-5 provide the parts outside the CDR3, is DAGVTQSPTHLIKTRGQQVTLRCSPKSGHDTVSWYQQALGQGPQFIFQYYEEEERQRGNFPDRFSGHQFPNYSSELNVNALLLGDSALYLCASSFGTGWGNQPQHFGDGTRLSIL.

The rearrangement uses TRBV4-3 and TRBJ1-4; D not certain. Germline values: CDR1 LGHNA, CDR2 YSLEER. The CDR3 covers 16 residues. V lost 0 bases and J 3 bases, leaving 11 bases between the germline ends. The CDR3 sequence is CASSQDYGGPNEKLFF. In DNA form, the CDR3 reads TGCGCCAGCAGCCAAGATTATGGAGGACCTAATGAAAAACTGTTTTTT.

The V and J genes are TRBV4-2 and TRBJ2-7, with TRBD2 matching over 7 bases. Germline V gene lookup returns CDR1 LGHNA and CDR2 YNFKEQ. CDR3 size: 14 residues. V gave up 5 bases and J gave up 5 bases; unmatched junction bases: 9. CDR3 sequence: CASSTRTSSNEQYF. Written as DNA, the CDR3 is TGTGCCAGCAGCACCCGGACTAGTAGTAACGAGCAGTACTTC.

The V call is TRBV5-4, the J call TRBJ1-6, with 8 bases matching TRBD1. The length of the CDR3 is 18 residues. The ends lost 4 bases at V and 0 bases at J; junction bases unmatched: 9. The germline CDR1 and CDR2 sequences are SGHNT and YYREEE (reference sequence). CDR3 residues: CASSAGTGASSYNSPLHF. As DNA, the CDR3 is TGTGCCAGCAGCGCCGGGACAGGTGCCAGCTCCTATAATTCACCCCTCCACTTT.

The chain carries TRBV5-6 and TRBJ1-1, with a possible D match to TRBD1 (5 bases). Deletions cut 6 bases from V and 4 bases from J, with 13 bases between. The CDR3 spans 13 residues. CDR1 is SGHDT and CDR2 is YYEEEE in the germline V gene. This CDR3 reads CASTFLGGTEAFF. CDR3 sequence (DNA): TGTGCCAGCACCTTCCTCGGGGGCACTGAAGCTTTCTTT.

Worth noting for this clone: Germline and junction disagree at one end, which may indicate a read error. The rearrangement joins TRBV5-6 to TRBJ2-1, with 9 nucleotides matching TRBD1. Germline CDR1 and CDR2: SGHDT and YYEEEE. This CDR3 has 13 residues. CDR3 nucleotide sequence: TGTGCCAGCAGCCCCCCAACGGGACAGGGAATAGTCTTC. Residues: CASSPPTGQGIVF.

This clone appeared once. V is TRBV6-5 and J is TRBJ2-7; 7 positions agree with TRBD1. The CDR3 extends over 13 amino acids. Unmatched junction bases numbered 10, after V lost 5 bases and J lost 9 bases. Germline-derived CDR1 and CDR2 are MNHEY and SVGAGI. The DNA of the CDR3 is TGTGCCAGCAGTAAGTCGACAGGGCGGGCGCAGTACTTC. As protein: CASSKSTGRAQYF.

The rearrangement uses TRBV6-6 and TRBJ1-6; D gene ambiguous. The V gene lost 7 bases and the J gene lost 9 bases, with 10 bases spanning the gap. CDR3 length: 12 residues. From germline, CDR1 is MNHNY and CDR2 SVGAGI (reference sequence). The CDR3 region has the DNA TGTGCCAGCACCGACGGGGTTTCACCCCTCCACTTT. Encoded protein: CASTDGVSPLHF.

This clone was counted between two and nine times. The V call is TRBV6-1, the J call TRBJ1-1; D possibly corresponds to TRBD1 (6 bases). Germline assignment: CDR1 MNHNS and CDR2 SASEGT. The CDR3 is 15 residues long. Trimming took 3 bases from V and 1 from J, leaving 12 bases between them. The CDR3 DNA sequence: TGTGCCAGCAGTGATAAACAGGGTAAGAACACTGAAGCTTTCTTT. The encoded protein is CASSDKQGKNTEAFF.

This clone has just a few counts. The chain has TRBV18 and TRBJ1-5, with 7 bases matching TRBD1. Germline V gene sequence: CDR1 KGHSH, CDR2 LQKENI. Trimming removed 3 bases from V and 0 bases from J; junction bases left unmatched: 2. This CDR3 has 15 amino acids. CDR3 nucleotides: TGTGCCAGCTCACCGGGACAGAATAGCAATCAGCCCCAGCATTTT. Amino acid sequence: CASSPGQNSNQPQHF.

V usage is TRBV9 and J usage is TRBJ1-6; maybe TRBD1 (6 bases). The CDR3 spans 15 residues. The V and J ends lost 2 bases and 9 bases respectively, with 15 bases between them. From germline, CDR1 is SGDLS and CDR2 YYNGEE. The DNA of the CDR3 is TGTGCCAGCAGCGTTTCCTCAGGGGTGGCTTCACCCCTCCACTTT. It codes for CASSVSSGVASPLHF.

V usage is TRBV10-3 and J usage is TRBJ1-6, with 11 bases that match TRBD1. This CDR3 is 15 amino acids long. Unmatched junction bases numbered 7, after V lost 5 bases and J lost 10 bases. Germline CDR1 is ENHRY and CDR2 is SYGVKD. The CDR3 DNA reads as TGTGCCATCAGTCCCGGGACAGGGGGGGGATCACCCCTCCACTTT. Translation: CAISPGTGGGSPLHF.

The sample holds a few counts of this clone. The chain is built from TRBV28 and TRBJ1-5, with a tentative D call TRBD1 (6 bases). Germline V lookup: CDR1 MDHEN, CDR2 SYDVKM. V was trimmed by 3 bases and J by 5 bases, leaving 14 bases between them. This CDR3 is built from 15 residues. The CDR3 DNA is TGTGCCAGCAGTTTTCGGGGCAGGGGAGATCAGCCCCAGCATTTT. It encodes CASSFRGRGDQPQHF.

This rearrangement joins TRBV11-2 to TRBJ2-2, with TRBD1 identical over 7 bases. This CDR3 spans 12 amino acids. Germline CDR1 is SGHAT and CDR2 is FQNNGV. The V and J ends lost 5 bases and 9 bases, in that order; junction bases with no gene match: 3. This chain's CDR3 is CASSPTGRELFF. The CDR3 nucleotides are TGTGCCAGCAGCCCGACAGGGAGGGAGCTGTTTTTT.

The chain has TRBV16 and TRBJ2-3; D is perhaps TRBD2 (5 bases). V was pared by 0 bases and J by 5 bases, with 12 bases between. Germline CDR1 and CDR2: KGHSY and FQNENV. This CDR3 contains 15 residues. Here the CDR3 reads CASSQSHGVKDTQYF. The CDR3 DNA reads TGTGCCAGCAGCCAATCCCACGGGGTTAAAGATACGCAGTATTTT. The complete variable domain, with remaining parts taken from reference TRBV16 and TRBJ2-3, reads GEEVAQTPKHLVRGEGQKAKLYCAPIKGHSYVFWYQQVLKNEFKFLISFQNENVFDETGMPKERFSAKCLPNSPCSLEIQATKLEDSAVYFCASSQSHGVKDTQYFGPGTRLTVL.

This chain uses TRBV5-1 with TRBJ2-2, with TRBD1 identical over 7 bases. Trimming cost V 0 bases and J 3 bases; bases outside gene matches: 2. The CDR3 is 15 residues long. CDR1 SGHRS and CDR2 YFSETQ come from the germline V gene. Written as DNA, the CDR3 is TGCGCCAGCAGCTTGGACAGGGGATACACCGGGGAGCTGTTTTTT. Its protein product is CASSLDRGYTGELFF.

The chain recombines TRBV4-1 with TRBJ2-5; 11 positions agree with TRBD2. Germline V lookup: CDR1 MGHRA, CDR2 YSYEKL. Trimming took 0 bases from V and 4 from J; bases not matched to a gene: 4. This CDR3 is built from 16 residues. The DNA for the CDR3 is TGCGCCAGCAGCCAAGAAGGCCTAGCGGGGGGAGAGACCCAGTACTTC. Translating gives CASSQEGLAGGETQYF.

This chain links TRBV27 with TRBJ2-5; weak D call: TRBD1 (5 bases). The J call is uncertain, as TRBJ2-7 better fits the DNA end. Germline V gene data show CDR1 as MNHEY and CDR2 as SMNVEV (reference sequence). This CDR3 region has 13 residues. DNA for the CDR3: TGTGCCAGCGGGGCATCAGGCAACTACGAGCAGTACTTC. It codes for CASGASGNYEQYF.

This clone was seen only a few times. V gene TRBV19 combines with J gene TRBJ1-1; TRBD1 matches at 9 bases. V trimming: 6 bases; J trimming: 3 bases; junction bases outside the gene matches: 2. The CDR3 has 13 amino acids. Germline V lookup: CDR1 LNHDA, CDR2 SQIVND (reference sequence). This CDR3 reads CASRDRGDTEAFF. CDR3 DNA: TGTGCCAGTAGAGACAGGGGGGACACTGAAGCTTTCTTT.

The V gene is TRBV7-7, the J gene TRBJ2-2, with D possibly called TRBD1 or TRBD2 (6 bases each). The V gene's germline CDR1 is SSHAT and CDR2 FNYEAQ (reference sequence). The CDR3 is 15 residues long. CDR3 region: CASGPQGRGGGELFF. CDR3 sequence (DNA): TGTGCTAGCGGACCCCAGGGTAGAGGGGGCGGGGAGCTGTTTTTT.

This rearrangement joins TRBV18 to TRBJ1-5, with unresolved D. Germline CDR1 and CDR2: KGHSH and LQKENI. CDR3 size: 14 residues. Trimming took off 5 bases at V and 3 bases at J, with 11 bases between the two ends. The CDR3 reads CASSSSGYNQPQHF. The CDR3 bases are TGTGCCAGCTCATCCTCCGGGTACAATCAGCCCCAGCATTTT.

The CDR3 loop is CASSAHRVNYGYTF. CDR3 coding DNA: TGTGCCAGCAGCGCCCACAGGGTCAACTATGGCTACACCTTC. This chain links TRBV7-2 with TRBJ1-2; tentative D call: TRBD1 (6 bases). CDR1 and CDR2 (germline): SGHTA, FQGNSA. Between the trimmed V and J ends, which lost 5 bases and 2 bases, there was a span of 12 bases. CDR3 length: 14 amino acids.

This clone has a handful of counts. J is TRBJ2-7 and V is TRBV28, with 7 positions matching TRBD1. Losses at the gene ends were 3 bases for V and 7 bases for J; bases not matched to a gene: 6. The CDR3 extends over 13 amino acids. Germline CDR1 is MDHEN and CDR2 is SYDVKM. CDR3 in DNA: TGTGCCAGCAGTTTCAAGGGGGCAGGGGAGCAGTACTTC. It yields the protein CASSFKGAGEQYF.

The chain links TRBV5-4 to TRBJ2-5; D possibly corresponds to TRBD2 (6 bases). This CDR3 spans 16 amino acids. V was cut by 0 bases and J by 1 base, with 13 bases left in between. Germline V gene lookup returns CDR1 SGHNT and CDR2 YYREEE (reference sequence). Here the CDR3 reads CASSLGAGRLQETQYF. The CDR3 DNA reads TGTGCCAGCAGCTTGGGGGCGGGGCGCCTCCAAGAGACCCAGTACTTC.

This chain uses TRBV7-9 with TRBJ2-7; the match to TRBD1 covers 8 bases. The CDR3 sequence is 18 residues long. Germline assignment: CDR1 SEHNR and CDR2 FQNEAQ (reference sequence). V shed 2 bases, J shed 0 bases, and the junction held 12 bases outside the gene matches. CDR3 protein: CASSLPRTGNFYSYEQYF. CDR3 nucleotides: TGTGCCAGCAGCTTACCCCGGACAGGGAACTTTTACTCCTACGAGCAGTACTTC.

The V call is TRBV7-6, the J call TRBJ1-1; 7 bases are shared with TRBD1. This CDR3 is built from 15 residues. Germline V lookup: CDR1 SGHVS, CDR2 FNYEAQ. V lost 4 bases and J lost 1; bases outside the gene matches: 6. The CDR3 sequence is CASSSPQGTNTEAFF. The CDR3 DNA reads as TGTGCCAGCAGCTCCCCACAGGGGACGAACACTGAAGCTTTCTTT.

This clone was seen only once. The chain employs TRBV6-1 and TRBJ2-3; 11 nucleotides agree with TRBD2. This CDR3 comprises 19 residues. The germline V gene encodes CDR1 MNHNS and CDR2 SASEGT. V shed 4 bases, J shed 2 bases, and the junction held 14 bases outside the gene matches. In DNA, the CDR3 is TGTGCCAGCAGTGCCCTCGCGGCTAGCGGGGGGTTCCACACAGATACGCAGTATTTT. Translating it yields CASSALAASGGFHTDTQYF.

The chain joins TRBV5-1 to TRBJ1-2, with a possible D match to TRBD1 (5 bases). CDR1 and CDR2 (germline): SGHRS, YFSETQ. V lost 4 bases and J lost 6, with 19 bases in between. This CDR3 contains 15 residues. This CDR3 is CASSIRVGGRDGYTF. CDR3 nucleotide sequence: TGCGCCAGCAGCATCAGGGTCGGCGGTAGAGATGGCTACACCTTC.